Each of the 27 T cell receptor beta chains below was sequenced from the same sample in a study of blood T cell repertoires in COVID-19. Assay: immunoSEQ multiplex PCR; the TCRdb copy retains only in-frame clones and omits some. The table has hundreds of thousands of clones, approximately 90% seen once; the top ten hold more than 0.95%. The material sequenced was PBMCs or T cells enriched from blood (not recorded which). The receptors here all came from a man younger than 45 who had recovered from COVID-19.

The CDR3 DNA follows: TGTGCCTGGAGTCTCGGGACTAGCGTCGATGAGCAGTTCTTC. This codes for CAWSLGTSVDEQFF. The chain couples TRBV30 to TRBJ2-1; 10 bases are shared with TRBD2. The CDR3 spans 14 residues. J was trimmed by 8 bases and V by 2 bases; bases with no gene match: 6. Germline CDR1 is GTSNPN and CDR2 is SVGIG (reference sequence).

The rearrangement joins TRBV7-2 to TRBJ2-5, with a tentative D call TRBD2 (7 bases). The V end was cut by 5 bases, the J end by 5 bases, with 21 bases between. This CDR3 is built from 16 residues. Per germline, CDR1 SGHTA and CDR2 FQGNSA. The CDR3: CASSPRHGGPWETQYF. In nucleotides, the CDR3 is TGTGCCAGCAGCCCCAGGCACGGGGGGCCTTGGGAGACCCAGTACTTC. Based on the CDR3 plus reference TRBV7-2 and TRBJ2-5, the full variable domain is GAGVSQSPSNKVTEKGKDVELRCDPISGHTALYWYRQSLGQGLEFLIYFQGNSAPDKSGLPSDRFSAERTGGSVSTLTIQRTQQEDSAVYLCASSPRHGGPWETQYFGPGTRLLVL.

The chain combines TRBV5-4 with TRBJ2-7; a weak D match, TRBD1 (6 bases). CDR3 size: 14 residues. Trimming took off 5 bases at V and 7 bases at J, with 19 bases between the two ends. Germline CDR1 is SGHNT and CDR2 is YYREEE (reference sequence). The CDR3 DNA sequence: TGTGCCAGCAGTCCCGGGGCAGGGGCGGGTGAGCAGTACTTC. It codes for CASSPGAGAGEQYF.

The rearrangement uses TRBV11-3 and TRBJ2-1; maybe TRBD1 (5 bases). Germline-derived CDR1 and CDR2 are SGHNT and YENEEA. Trimming removed 1 base from V and 4 bases from J, with 8 bases in between. The CDR3 covers 14 residues. The CDR3 bases are TGTGCCAGCAGCTTAGGGGGCCGATACAATGAGCAGTTCTTC. It specifies CASSLGGRYNEQFF.

The chain carries TRBV4-1 and TRBJ1-5; D gene unclear. This CDR3 contains 14 residues. Trimming removed 1 base at V and 5 bases at J, with 9 bases between. Germline V lookup: CDR1 MGHRA, CDR2 YSYEKL. The CDR3 coding sequence is TGCGCCAGCAGCCAAGTGTTTAGAGATCAGCCCCAGCATTTT. Translating gives CASSQVFRDQPQHF.

The chain couples TRBV5-5 to TRBJ2-7; D not resolved. Trimming cost V 0 bases and J 3 bases, with 7 bases left between them. CDR1 and CDR2 (germline): SGHKS, YYEKEE (reference sequence). The CDR3 extends over 13 amino acids. The CDR3 sequence is CASSLALNYEQYF. Here the CDR3 DNA reads TGTGCCAGCAGCTTGGCCTTAAACTACGAGCAGTACTTC.

This rearrangement joins TRBV12-3 or TRBV12-4 to TRBJ1-1; D is ambiguous. The CDR3 is made up of 12 amino acids. V was cut by 6 bases and J by 10 bases, with 15 bases left in between. CDR3 sequence reads: CASREGGVSAFF. The CDR3 DNA reads TGTGCCAGCAGGGAAGGCGGGGTATCAGCTTTCTTT.

The V call is TRBV28, the J call TRBJ2-4; 7 bases match TRBD1. The CDR3 sequence is 16 residues long. CDR1 and CDR2 (germline): MDHEN, SYDVKM. V trimming: 6 bases; J trimming: 0 bases; junction bases outside the gene matches: 8. CDR3 loop: CASRRQGNLAKNIQYF. The CDR3 DNA reads as TGTGCCAGCAGACGACAGGGAAATCTAGCCAAAAACATTCAGTACTTC.

The chain's CDR3 is CASSVALSGILNEQFF. In nucleotides, the CDR3 is TGTGCCAGCAGCGTAGCGCTTAGCGGGATTCTCAATGAGCAGTTCTTC. This chain connects TRBV9 to TRBJ2-1; 8 nucleotides line up with TRBD2. This CDR3 has 16 residues. From germline, CDR1 is SGDLS and CDR2 YYNGEE. J gave up 6 bases and V 0 bases, and 8 bases lay outside the gene matches.

The CDR3 reads CATRPGTASGYTF. The CDR3 DNA follows: TGTGCCACCCGTCCCGGGACAGCCTCCGGCTACACCTTC. This chain joins TRBV24-1 and TRBJ1-2, with TRBD1 matching over 7 bases. V lost 9 bases, J lost 8 bases, and 11 bases stayed unmatched. The CDR3 totals 13 residues. Germline CDR1 is KGHDR and CDR2 is SFDVKD.

V is TRBV28 and J is TRBJ2-7; the match to TRBD2 covers 9 bases. V shed 6 bases, J shed 0 bases, and the junction held 6 bases outside the gene matches. Germline lookup yields CDR1 MDHEN and CDR2 SYDVKM. The CDR3 length is 15 residues. CDR3 in amino acids: CASRYLAGSSYEQYF. CDR3 nucleotides: TGTGCCAGCAGGTACCTAGCGGGGAGCTCCTACGAGCAGTACTTC.

This clone was seen a single time. The chain carries TRBV7-2 and TRBJ2-7; possibly TRBD2 for D (6 bases). This CDR3 region has 15 residues. V lost 4 bases and J 7 bases, leaving 20 bases between the germline ends. Germline V gives CDR1 SGHTA, CDR2 FQGNSA. The CDR3 here is CASSSEGGWAREQYF. The CDR3 DNA sequence: TGTGCCAGCAGCTCGGAGGGCGGGTGGGCGCGAGAGCAGTACTTC.

The V gene is TRBV10-3, the J gene TRBJ1-5; the D is unclear. V lost 4 bases to trimming and J lost 0 bases, with 7 bases between them. The CDR3 has 14 amino acids. Germline lookup yields CDR1 ENHRY and CDR2 SYGVKD. CDR3 loop: CAISAGFSNQPQHF. CDR3 nucleotide sequence: TGTGCCATCAGTGCTGGCTTTAGCAATCAGCCCCAGCATTTT.

V is TRBV27 and J is TRBJ1-1; D unresolved. Trimming left V 4 bases short and J 4 bases short, with 10 bases between. Germline V gene data show CDR1 as MNHEY and CDR2 as SMNVEV (reference sequence). This CDR3 spans 13 amino acids. This CDR3 is CASSSPGRTEAFF. As DNA, the CDR3 is TGTGCCAGCAGTTCGCCAGGCCGCACTGAAGCTTTCTTT.

The table lists this clone with many counts. The V call is TRBV30, the J call TRBJ1-4; 10 nucleotides agree with TRBD1. Germline-derived CDR1 and CDR2 are GTSNPN and SVGIG (reference sequence). With 7 bases clipped from V and 8 bases from J, the junction kept 7 bases outside the gene matches. The CDR3 is 13 residues long. The CDR3 protein is CALDRGLEEKLFF. The CDR3 bases are TGTGCCTTAGACAGGGGGCTTGAGGAAAAACTGTTTTTT.

The chain recombines TRBV2 with TRBJ2-2, with 7 bases fitting TRBD2. The CDR3 contains 16 residues. Germline V CDR1 and CDR2: SNHLY, FYNNEI. Losses at the gene ends were 7 bases for V and 0 bases for J; bases not matched to a gene: 8. CDR3 in amino acids: CASIGRVTSNTGELFF. In DNA, the CDR3 is TGTGCCAGCATTGGGAGGGTAACATCGAACACCGGGGAGCTGTTTTTT.

The V call is TRBV27, the J call TRBJ2-7; 9 bases map to TRBD1. The length of the CDR3 is 14 residues. Germline V gives CDR1 MNHEY, CDR2 SMNVEV (reference sequence). Trimming at V came to 5 bases and at J to 5 bases, leaving 7 bases not matched to a gene. Written as DNA, the CDR3 is TGTGCCAGCAGTGCATACAGGGGGCTGAACGAGCAGTACTTC. Its protein is CASSAYRGLNEQYF.

This sequence joins TRBV6-5 and TRBJ2-1, with D unclear. Germline CDR1 MNHEY, CDR2 SVGAGI. V lost 3 bases to trimming and J lost 3 bases, with 12 bases between them. The CDR3 runs to 15 residues. The CDR3 spells CASSYESRFYNEQFF. As DNA, the CDR3 is TGTGCCAGCAGTTATGAGTCCAGGTTCTACAATGAGCAGTTCTTC.

This clone was observed once. A read error may account for a junction end that differs from germline. This sequence joins TRBV7-2 and TRBJ1-2; D possibly corresponds to TRBD1 (5 bases). CDR1 and CDR2 (germline): SGHTA, FQGNSA. The CDR3 totals 14 residues. In DNA, the CDR3 is TGTGCCAGCAGCTTATCGCCAGGGAACTCTGGCTACACCTTC. Translated: CASSLSPGNSGYTF.

The chain joins TRBV4-1 to TRBJ2-1; a weak D match, TRBD2 (5 bases). The CDR3 is 17 amino acids. Per germline, CDR1 MGHRA and CDR2 YSYEKL. V shed 2 bases and J shed 4 bases, with 18 bases lying between them. Written as DNA, the CDR3 is TGCGCCAGCAGCCAAATACTCGGAGGTATGGGATACAATGAGCAGTTCTTC. It is translated as CASSQILGGMGYNEQFF.

The rearrangement uses TRBV27 and TRBJ1-1; D perhaps matches TRBD1 (6 bases). Germline V CDR1 and CDR2: MNHEY, SMNVEV (reference sequence). The CDR3 is 13 amino acids. The V gene lost 2 bases and the J gene lost 4 bases, with 8 bases spanning the gap. As DNA, the CDR3 is TGTGCCAGCAGTTTAGTAGGGGGCACTGAAGCTTTCTTT. It specifies CASSLVGGTEAFF.

The CDR3 here is CASSQFHQANTGELFF. As DNA, the CDR3 is TGTGCCAGCAGCCAGTTTCACCAGGCAAACACCGGGGAGCTGTTTTTT. The rearrangement uses TRBV3-1 (or the pseudogene TRBV3-2) and TRBJ2-2; D is undetermined. The CDR3 totals 16 residues. Trimming shortened V by 3 bases and J by 2 bases, and 13 bases separated the two germline ends. Germline V gives CDR1 LGHDT, CDR2 YNNKEL (reference sequence).

The rearrangement links TRBV10-1 to TRBJ2-5; TRBD2 aligns across 8 bases. Germline loops: CDR1 WNHNN, CDR2 SYGVQD (reference sequence). Trimming cost V 5 bases and J 2 bases; bases outside gene matches: 4. The CDR3 has 14 amino acids. CDR3 in DNA: TGCGCCAGCAGTCCGACTAGCGAACAAGAGACCCAGTACTTC. Its protein is CASSPTSEQETQYF.

This chain links TRBV5-1 with TRBJ1-4, with D unclear. The CDR3 is 15 amino acids. Germline CDR1 is SGHRS and CDR2 is YFSETQ. V lost 0 bases and J 10 bases, leaving 16 bases between the germline ends. The CDR3 spells CASSLEESGAGKLFF. CDR3 in DNA: TGCGCCAGCAGCTTGGAGGAATCGGGAGCCGGAAAACTGTTTTTT.

The CDR3 coding sequence is TGTGCCAGCTTAAGACAGGGAATTAGCACAGATACGCAGTATTTT. Translated, it gives CASLRQGISTDTQYF. The V gene is TRBV7-2, the J gene TRBJ2-3, with 7 bases that match TRBD1. This CDR3 is 15 amino acids long. V shed 8 bases, J shed 0 bases, and the junction held 8 bases outside the gene matches. Germline CDR1 and CDR2: SGHTA and FQGNSA.

The chain has TRBV7-6 and TRBJ2-5; 10 bases agree with TRBD2. Trimming at V came to 2 bases and at J to 5 bases, leaving 5 bases not matched to a gene. The CDR3 loop spans 15 amino acids. Looked up from germline, CDR1 is SGHVS and CDR2 is FNYEAQ. CDR3 loop: CASSLPAGGPETQYF. The CDR3 DNA reads as TGTGCCAGCAGCTTACCAGCGGGAGGGCCTGAGACCCAGTACTTC.

The chain is built from TRBV5-4 and TRBJ2-5; D may be TRBD2 (5 bases). V was cut by 6 bases and J by 1 base, with 10 bases left in between. The germline gives CDR1 SGHNT, CDR2 YYREEE (reference sequence). The CDR3 length is 13 residues. DNA of the CDR3: TGTGCCAGCAATCGAGGGAGCCAAGAGACCCAGTACTTC. This gives the protein CASNRGSQETQYF.